This T cell receptor (beta chain) was captured by sequencing in a study of cytomegalovirus exposure and HLA in healthy donors. Study summary: In an early release, HLA-typed donors contributed tens of millions of unique TCR sequences. Study-wide results and limits: Reported performance of the classifier showed diagnosis of cytomegalovirus status with high specificity and sensitivity. There were some V segments, including TRBV6-2 and TRBV6-3, excluded as indistinguishable. In a later analysis, an Asian-associated ancestry cluster reportedly showed fewer N-insertions than the approximately 660-donor mean.

Germline V gives CDR1 MNHNY, CDR2 SVGAGI (reference sequence). CDR3 length: 15 residues. The V gene lost 0 bases and the J gene lost 7 bases, with 15 bases spanning the gap. On this clone: The antigen remains undetermined.

The PCR ran on 60 Vbeta and 13 Jbeta primers. The protocol was immunoSEQ multiplex PCR, while the TCRdb copy is restricted to in-frame clones and leaves out a portion. Of some 130,000 clones listed, approximately 85% are singletons. The rearrangement links TRBV6-6 to TRBJ1-2; D is possibly TRBD1 (6 bases). The source is a woman aged 30 to 39 in good health and CMV-seropositive. Sample: PBMCs. CDR3 nucleotide sequence: TGTGCCAGCAGTTACTCGGAGGCGGGGGCGCGTGGCTACACCTTC. Translation: CASSYSEAGARGYTF.